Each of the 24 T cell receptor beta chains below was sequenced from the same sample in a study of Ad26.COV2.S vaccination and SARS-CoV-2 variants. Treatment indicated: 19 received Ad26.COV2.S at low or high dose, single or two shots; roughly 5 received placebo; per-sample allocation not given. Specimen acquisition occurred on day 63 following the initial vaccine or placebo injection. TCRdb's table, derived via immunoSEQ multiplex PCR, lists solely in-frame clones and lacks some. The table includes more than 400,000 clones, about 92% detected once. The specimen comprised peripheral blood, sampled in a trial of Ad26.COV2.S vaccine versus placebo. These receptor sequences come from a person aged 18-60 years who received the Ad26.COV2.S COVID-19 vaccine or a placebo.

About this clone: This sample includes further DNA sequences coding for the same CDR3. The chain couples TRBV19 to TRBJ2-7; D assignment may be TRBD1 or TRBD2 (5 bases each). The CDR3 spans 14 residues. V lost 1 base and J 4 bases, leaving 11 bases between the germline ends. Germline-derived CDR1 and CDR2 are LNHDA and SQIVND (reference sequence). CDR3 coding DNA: TGTGCCAGTAGTATAGGGGGCGGGCCGTACGAGCAGTACTTC. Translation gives CASSIGGGPYEQYF.

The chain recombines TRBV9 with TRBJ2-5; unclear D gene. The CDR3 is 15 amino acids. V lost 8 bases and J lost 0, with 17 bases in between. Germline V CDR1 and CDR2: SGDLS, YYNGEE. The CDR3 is CASGRSDHYQETQYF. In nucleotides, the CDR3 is TGTGCCAGTGGCCGCTCTGACCACTACCAAGAGACCCAGTACTTC.

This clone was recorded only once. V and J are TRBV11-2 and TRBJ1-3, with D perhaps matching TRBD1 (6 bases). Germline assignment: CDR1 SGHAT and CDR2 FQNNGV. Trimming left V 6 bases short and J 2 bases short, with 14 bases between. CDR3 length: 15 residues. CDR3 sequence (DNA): TGTGCCAGCAGAACTCCAGGGGCGGCTGGAAACACCATATATTTT. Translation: CASRTPGAAGNTIYF.

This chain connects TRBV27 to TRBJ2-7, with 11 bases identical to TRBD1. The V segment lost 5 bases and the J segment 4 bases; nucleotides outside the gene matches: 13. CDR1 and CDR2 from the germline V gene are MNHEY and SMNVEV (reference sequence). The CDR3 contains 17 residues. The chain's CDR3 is CASSLAGEDRGLYEQYF. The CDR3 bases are TGTGCCAGCAGTCTAGCTGGGGAGGACAGGGGGCTATACGAGCAGTACTTC.

The CDR3 here is CATSRVFGQVPHF. Here the CDR3 DNA reads TGTGCCACCAGCAGAGTTTTCGGGCAGGTACCCCACTTT. The genes are TRBV15 and TRBJ1-6; D gene ambiguous. V was shortened by 1 base and J by 18 bases, with 16 bases between the two germline ends. The CDR3 contains 13 residues. Germline CDR1 LNHNV, CDR2 YYDKDF (reference sequence).

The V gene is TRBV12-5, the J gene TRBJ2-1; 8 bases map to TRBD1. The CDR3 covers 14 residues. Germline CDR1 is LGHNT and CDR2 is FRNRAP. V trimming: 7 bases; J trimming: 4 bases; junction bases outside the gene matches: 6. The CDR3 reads CASAPGTGYNEQFF. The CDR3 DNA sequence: TGTGCTAGTGCCCCAGGGACAGGATACAATGAGCAGTTCTTC.

The CDR3 DNA sequence: TGTGCCAGCGGTCGCGCGGCCAGGGTAAACTACGAGCAGTACTTC. It specifies CASGRAARVNYEQYF. The chain uses TRBV27 and TRBJ2-7, with a weak D call TRBD1 (5 bases). The germline V gene has CDR1 MNHEY and CDR2 SMNVEV (reference sequence). V gave up 8 bases and J gave up 3 bases, with 20 bases separating them. This CDR3 has 15 amino acids.

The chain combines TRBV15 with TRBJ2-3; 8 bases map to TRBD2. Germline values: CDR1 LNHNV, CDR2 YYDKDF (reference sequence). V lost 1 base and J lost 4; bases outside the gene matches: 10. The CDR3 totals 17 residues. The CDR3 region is CATSRVPRTSPADTQYF. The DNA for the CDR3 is TGTGCCACCAGCAGAGTTCCGAGGACTAGCCCTGCAGATACGCAGTATTTT.

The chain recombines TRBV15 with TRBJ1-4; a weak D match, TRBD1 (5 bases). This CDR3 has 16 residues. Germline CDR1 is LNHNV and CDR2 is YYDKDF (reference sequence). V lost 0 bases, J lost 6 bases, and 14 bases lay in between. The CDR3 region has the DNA TGTGCCACCAGCAGAGAGAGAAGGGGTTCGGATGAAAAACTGTTTTTT. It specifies CATSRERRGSDEKLFF.

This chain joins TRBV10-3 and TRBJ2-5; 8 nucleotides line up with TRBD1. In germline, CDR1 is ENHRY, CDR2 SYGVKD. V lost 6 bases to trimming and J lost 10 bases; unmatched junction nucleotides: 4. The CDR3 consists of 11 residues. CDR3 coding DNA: TGTGCCATCAGGGACAGGGTGAGCCAGTACTTC. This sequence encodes CAIRDRVSQYF.

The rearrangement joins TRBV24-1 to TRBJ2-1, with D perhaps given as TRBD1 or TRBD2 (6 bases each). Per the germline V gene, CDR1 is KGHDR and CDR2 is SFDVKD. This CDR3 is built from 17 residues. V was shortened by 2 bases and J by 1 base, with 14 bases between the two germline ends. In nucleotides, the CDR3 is TGTGCCACCAGTGATTATGGCACAGGGACTTCCTACAATGAGCAGTTCTTC. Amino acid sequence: CATSDYGTGTSYNEQFF.

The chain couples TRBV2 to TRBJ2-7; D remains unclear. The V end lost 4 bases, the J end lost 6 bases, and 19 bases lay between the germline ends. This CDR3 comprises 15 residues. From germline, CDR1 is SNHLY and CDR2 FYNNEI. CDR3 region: CASSVNGPSVGEQYF. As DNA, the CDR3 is TGTGCCAGCAGTGTAAATGGCCCTTCGGTGGGCGAGCAGTACTTC.

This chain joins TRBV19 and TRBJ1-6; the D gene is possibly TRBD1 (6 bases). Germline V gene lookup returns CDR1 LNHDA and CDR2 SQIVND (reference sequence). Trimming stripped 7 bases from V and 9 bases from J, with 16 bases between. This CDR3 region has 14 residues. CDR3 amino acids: CASTPRQGSSPLHF. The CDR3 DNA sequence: TGTGCCAGTACCCCCCGGCAGGGGAGTTCACCCCTCCACTTT. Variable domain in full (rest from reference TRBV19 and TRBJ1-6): DGGITQSPKYLFRKEGQNVTLSCEQNLNHDAMYWYRQDPGQGLRLIYYSQIVNDFQKGDIAEGYSVSREKKESFPLTVTSAQKNPTAFYLCASTPRQGSSPLHFGNGTRLTVT.

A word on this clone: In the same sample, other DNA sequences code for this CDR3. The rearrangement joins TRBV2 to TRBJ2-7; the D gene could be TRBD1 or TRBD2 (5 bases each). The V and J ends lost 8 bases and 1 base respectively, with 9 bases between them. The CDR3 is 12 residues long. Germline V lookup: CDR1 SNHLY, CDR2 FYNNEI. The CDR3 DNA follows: TGTGCCAGCGGGGGATTATCCTACGAGCAGTACTTC. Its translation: CASGGLSYEQYF.

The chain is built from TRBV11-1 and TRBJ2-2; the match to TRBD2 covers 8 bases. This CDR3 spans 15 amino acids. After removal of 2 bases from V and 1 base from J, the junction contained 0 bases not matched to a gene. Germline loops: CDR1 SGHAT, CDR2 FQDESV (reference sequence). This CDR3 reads CASSLLAGNTGELFF. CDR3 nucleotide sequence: TGTGCCAGCAGCTTACTAGCGGGGAACACCGGGGAGCTGTTTTTT.

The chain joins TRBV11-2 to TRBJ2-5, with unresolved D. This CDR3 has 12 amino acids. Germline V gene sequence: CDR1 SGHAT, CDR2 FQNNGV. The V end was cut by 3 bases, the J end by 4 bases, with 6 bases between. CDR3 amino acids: CASSFWGETQYF. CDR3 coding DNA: TGTGCCAGCAGCTTCTGGGGAGAGACCCAGTACTTC. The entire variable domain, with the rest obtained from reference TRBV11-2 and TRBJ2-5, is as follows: EAGVAQSPRYKIIEKRQSVAFWCNPISGHATLYWYQQILGQGPKLLIQFQNNGVVDDSQLPKDRFSAERLKGVDSTLKIQPAKLEDSAVYLCASSFWGETQYFGPGTRLLVL.

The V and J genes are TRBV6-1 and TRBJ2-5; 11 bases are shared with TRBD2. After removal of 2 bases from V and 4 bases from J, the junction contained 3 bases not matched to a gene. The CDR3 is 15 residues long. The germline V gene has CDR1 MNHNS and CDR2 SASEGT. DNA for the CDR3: TGTGCCAGCAGTGAACAAGGACTAGCGGGAGAGACCCAGTACTTC. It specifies CASSEQGLAGETQYF.

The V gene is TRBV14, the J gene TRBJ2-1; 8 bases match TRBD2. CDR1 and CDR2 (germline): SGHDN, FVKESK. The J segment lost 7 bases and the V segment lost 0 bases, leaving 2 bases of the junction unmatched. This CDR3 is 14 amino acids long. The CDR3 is CASSQETGGNEQFF. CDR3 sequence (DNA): TGTGCCAGCAGCCAAGAGACGGGAGGGAATGAGCAGTTCTTC.

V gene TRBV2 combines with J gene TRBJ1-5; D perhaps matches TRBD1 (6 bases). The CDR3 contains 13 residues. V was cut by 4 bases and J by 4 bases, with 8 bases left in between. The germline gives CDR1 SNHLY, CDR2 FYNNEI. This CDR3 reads CASSVRGNQPQHF. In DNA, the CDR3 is TGTGCCAGCAGTGTGAGGGGGAATCAGCCCCAGCATTTT. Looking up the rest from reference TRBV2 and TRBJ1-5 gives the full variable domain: EPEVTQTPSHQVTQMGQEVILRCVPISNHLYFYWYRQILGQKVEFLVSFYNNEISEKSEIFDDQFSVERPDGSNFTLKIRSTKLEDSAMYFCASSVRGNQPQHFGDGTRLSIL.

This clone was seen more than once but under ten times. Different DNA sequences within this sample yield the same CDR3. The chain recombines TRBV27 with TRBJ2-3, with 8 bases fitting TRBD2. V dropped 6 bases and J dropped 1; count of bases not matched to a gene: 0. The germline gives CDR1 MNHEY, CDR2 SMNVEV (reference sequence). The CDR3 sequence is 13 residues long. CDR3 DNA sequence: TGTGCCAGCAGGACTAGCGGCACAGATACGCAGTATTTT. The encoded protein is CASRTSGTDTQYF.

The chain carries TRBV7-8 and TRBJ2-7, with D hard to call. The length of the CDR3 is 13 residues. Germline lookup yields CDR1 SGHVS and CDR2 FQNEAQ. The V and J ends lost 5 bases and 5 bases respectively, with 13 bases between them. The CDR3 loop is CASSVLGQDEQYF. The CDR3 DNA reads TGTGCCAGCAGCGTGCTGGGCCAGGACGAGCAGTACTTC. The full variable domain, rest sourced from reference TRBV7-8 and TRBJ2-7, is GAGVSQSPRYKVAKRGQDVALRCDPISGHVSLFWYQQALGQGPEFLTYFQNEAQLDKSGLPSDRFFAERPEGSVSTLKIQRTQQEDSAVYLCASSVLGQDEQYFGPGTRLTVT.

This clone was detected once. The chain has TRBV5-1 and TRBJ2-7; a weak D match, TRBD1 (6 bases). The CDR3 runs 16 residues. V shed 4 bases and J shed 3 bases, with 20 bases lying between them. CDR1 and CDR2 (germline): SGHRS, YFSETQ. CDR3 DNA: TGCGCCAGCAGCAGTCAATCGACAGGCCCTAACTACGAGCAGTACTTC. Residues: CASSSQSTGPNYEQYF.

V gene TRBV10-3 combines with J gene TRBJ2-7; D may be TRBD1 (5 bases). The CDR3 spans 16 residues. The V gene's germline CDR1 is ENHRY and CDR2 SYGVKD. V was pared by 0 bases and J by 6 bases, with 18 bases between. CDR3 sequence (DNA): TGTGCCATCAGTGAGTCCCGACAGATATCAACGGGCGAGCAGTACTTC. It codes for CAISESRQISTGEQYF.

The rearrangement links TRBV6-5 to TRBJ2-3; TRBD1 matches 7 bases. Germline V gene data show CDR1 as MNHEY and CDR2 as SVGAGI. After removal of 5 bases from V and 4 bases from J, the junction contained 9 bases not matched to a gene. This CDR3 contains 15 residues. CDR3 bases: TGTGCCAGCAGTCCACAGGGGATTACCGCAGATACGCAGTATTTT. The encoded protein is CASSPQGITADTQYF.